The 8 T cell receptor beta chains below come from one sample, sequenced in a study of persistence of HIV-infected CD4 T cells. This nonspecific control used anti-CD3/anti-CD28 bead stimulation of CD4+ T cells. Sorting of responding CD4+ T cells relied on upregulated CD40 ligand together with CD69. This was the immunoSEQ version 4 assay in survey mode. Generated by immunoSEQ multiplex PCR, the TCRdb table keeps only in-frame clones and is missing some. The table lists roughly 43,000 clones, about 89% of them singletons. What these receptors recognize is not known. This material consisted of CD4+ T cells sorted from PBMCs after approximately 20-hour stimulation, taken from a patient who received antiretroviral therapy. These receptors were obtained from an adult man with HIV who was CMV-seropositive.

The chain is built from TRBV28 and TRBJ1-5; D gene ambiguous. Trimming cost V 6 bases and J 4 bases, with 10 bases left between them. There are 13 residues in the CDR3. Germline CDR1 MDHEN, CDR2 SYDVKM. As DNA, the CDR3 is TGTGCCAGCAGGATTTCATATAATCAGCCCCAGCATTTT. Protein: CASRISYNQPQHF.

V is TRBV6-1 and J is TRBJ1-5; 10 bases line up with TRBD1. This CDR3 region has 17 residues. CDR1 and CDR2 from the germline V gene are MNHNS and SASEGT. Germline trimming cut 1 base from V and 5 bases from J; bases unmatched to any gene: 8. The CDR3 spells CASSEGPLGQGYQPQHF. CDR3 nucleotide sequence: TGTGCCAGCAGTGAAGGGCCCCTGGGACAGGGGTATCAGCCCCAGCATTTT.

The chain links TRBV6-5 to TRBJ2-1, with TRBD2 matching 12 bases. Germline V gives CDR1 MNHEY, CDR2 SVGAGI. This CDR3 spans 16 amino acids. V shed 4 bases, J shed 5 bases, and the junction held 6 bases outside the gene matches. CDR3 protein: CASSSRLAGVNNEQFF. In nucleotides, the CDR3 is TGTGCCAGCAGTTCACGACTAGCGGGGGTAAACAATGAGCAGTTCTTC.

The chain is built from TRBV5-1 and TRBJ1-1, with D possibly matching TRBD1 (5 bases). With 2 bases removed from V and 0 bases from J, the gap between germline ends came to 8 bases. The CDR3 totals 14 residues. The germline V gene encodes CDR1 SGHRS and CDR2 YFSETQ. The CDR3 bases are TGCGCCAGCAGCTTTCAGGGTCTGAACACTGAAGCTTTCTTT. Amino acid sequence: CASSFQGLNTEAFF.

The rearrangement links TRBV28 to TRBJ2-7; 7 bases map to TRBD1. The V gene's germline CDR1 is MDHEN and CDR2 SYDVKM. The trim removed 4 bases at V and 7 bases at J, leaving 7 bases unmatched. The CDR3 consists of 13 residues. The CDR3 DNA is TGTGCCAGCAGTTCTAGGGGGCGAGGGGAGCAGTACTTC. It encodes CASSSRGRGEQYF.

This chain links TRBV14 with TRBJ2-3; D unresolved. V was shortened by 5 bases and J by 2 bases, with 11 bases between the two germline ends. Germline V CDR1 and CDR2: SGHDN, FVKESK. The CDR3 covers 14 residues. The CDR3 region has the DNA TGTGCCAGCAGCTTTCTAAGATTCACAGATACGCAGTATTTT. It yields the protein CASSFLRFTDTQYF.

The J gene is TRBJ2-2, the V gene TRBV9; TRBD2 aligns across 7 bases. The CDR3 spans 15 residues. CDR1 and CDR2 from the germline V gene are SGDLS and YYNGEE. J lost 3 bases, V lost 0 bases, and 2 bases had no gene match. The DNA for the CDR3 is TGTGCCAGCAGCGTAGCCCTAGCGGACACCGGGGAGCTGTTTTTT. It translates to CASSVALADTGELFF.

V is TRBV7-6 and J is TRBJ2-1, with 13 bases identical to TRBD2. The CDR3 has 20 amino acids. V was clipped by 0 bases and J by 4 bases; unmatched bases: 12. CDR1 SGHVS and CDR2 FNYEAQ come from the germline V gene. CDR3 residues: CASSLASQTGTSGKYNEQFF. The CDR3 DNA reads as TGTGCCAGCAGCTTAGCGAGCCAGACCGGGACTAGCGGGAAATACAATGAGCAGTTCTTC.